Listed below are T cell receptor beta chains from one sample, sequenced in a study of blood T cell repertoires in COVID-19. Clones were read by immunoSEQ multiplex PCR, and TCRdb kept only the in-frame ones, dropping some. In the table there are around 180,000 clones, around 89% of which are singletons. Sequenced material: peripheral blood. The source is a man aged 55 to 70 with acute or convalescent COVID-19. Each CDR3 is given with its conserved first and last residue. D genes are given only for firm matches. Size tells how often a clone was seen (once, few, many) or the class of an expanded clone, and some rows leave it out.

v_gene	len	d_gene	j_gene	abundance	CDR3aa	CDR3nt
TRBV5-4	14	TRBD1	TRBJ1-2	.	CASSSHRGDYGYTF	TGTGCCAGCAGCTCACACAGGGGCGACTATGGCTACACCTTC
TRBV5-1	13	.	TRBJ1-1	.	CASSLALNTEAFF	TGCGCCAGCAGCCTGGCCTTGAACACTGAAGCTTTCTTT
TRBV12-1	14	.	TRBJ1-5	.	CASSFVAGVQPQHF	TGTGCCAGCAGCTTTGTGGCAGGGGTTCAGCCCCAGCATTTT
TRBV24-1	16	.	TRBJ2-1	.	CATSARGDISYNEQFF	TGTGCCACCAGTGCCAGGGGGGACATCTCCTACAATGAGCAGTTCTTC
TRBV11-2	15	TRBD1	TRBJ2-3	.	CASSYGTGTTDTQYF	TGTGCCAGCAGCTACGGGACAGGGACAACAGATACGCAGTATTTT
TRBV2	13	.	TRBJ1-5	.	CASSVMVRQPQHF	TGTGCCAGCAGTGTGATGGTACGGCAGCCCCAGCATTTT
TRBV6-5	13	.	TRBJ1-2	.	CASRIGQPYGYTF	TGTGCCAGCAGGATAGGACAGCCCTATGGCTACACCTTC
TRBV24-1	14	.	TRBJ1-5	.	CATSSWGRNQPQHF	TGTGCCACCAGCTCATGGGGCCGCAATCAGCCCCAGCATTTT
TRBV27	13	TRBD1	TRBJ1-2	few	CASSPSTGSGYTF	TGTGCCAGCAGCCCCTCGACAGGGAGCGGCTACACCTTC
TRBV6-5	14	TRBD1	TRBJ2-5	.	CASSPDRDGETQYF	TGTGCCAGCAGTCCCGACAGGGACGGAGAGACCCAGTACTTC
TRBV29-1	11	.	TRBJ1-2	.	CSVKTGYGYTF	TGCAGTGTAAAGACAGGCTATGGCTACACCTTC
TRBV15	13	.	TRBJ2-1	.	CATSRDQGREQFF	TGTGCCACCAGCAGAGATCAAGGGAGAGAGCAGTTCTTC
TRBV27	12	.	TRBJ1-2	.	CASASQGYGYTF	TGTGCCAGCGCGTCGCAGGGTTATGGCTACACCTTC
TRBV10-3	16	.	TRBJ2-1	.	CAISGRTGSSYNEQFF	TGTGCCATCAGCGGACGGACCGGGAGTTCCTACAATGAGCAGTTCTTC
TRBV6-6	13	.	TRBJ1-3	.	CASQGNSGNTIYF	TGTGCCAGCCAGGGTAATTCTGGAAACACCATATATTTT
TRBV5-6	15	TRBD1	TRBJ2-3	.	CASRAAGGGTDTQYF	TGTGCCAGCAGGGCGGCAGGGGGCGGCACAGATACGCAGTATTTT
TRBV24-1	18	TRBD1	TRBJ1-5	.	CATSGYSPGTGNNQPQHF	TGTGCCACCAGTGGATACTCTCCCGGGACAGGGAACAATCAGCCCCAGCATTTT
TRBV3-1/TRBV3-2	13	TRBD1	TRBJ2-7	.	CASSGQGAYEQYF	TGTGCCAGCAGCGGTCAGGGGGCCTACGAGCAGTACTTC
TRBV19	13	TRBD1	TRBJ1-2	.	CASGTGGNYGYTF	TGTGCCAGCGGGACAGGGGGCAACTATGGCTACACCTTC
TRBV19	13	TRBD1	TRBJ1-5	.	CASRGQWNQPQHF	TGTGCCAGTAGGGGACAGTGGAATCAGCCCCAGCATTTT